Listed below are T cell receptor beta chains from one sample, sequenced in a study of blood T cell repertoires in COVID-19. Generated by immunoSEQ multiplex PCR, the TCRdb table keeps only in-frame clones and is missing some. The sample lists 130,000 to 150,000 clones; more than 80% were seen once. The source material was peripheral blood. These receptor sequences come from a human donor with acute or convalescent COVID-19. The donor label of this sample is uncertain. CDR3s include the opening cysteine and the closing phenylalanine or tryptophan.

v_call,j_call,cdr3_aa
TRBV27,TRBJ1-4,CASSLAGRTNEKLFF
TRBV27,TRBJ2-7,CASSFFPGQGAYEQYF
TRBV11-2,TRBJ1-1,CASSSGQGARVDTEAFF
TRBV29-1,TRBJ1-1,CSVEDTPSYTEAFF
TRBV5-6,TRBJ2-3,CASSPSGGIADTQYF
TRBV5-1,TRBJ2-1,CASSLVAGGTGSSYNEQFF
TRBV6-6,TRBJ1-1,CASTPRGDRGATEAFF
TRBV9,TRBJ2-4,CASSSGGVGASIQYF
TRBV9,TRBJ1-6,CASSVESNSPLHF
TRBV6-5,TRBJ1-4,CASSYSRQGAPKLFF
TRBV9,TRBJ2-1,CASSVVGGGTYNEQFF
TRBV29-1,TRBJ2-1,CSAWTGMNEQFF
TRBV5-1,TRBJ1-4,CATSEGQGGDKLFF
TRBV7-8,TRBJ2-3,CASSFPGVEPDTQYF
TRBV7-6,TRBJ2-3,CASSLGGADTQYF
TRBV19,TRBJ2-3,CASSPDRGDYTDTQYF
TRBV27,TRBJ1-2,CASSLSGGAGLSYGYTF
TRBV2,TRBJ1-5,CASRGRERGQPQHF
TRBV2,TRBJ1-1,CASARNTEAFF
TRBV10-3,TRBJ2-2,CAIKMKGQGGNTGELFF
TRBV27,TRBJ1-4,CASIQEKLFF
TRBV6-5,TRBJ1-1,CASTRGGVTEAFF
TRBV5-8,TRBJ2-2,CASSNYPGHITNTGELFF
TRBV5-1,TRBJ2-3,CASSRDRGLGDTQYF
TRBV7-3,TRBJ2-5,CASSPGRHQTQYF
TRBV5-6,TRBJ2-7,CASSLGAGYEQYF
TRBV4-1,TRBJ2-7,CASSPTGTGDYEQYF
TRBV10-3,TRBJ2-7,CAISDRTYEQYF
TRBV19,TRBJ1-5,CASSMTGNNQPQHF
TRBV9,TRBJ1-2,CASSVAGGGAGYTF
TRBV5-1,TRBJ1-3,CASSFGQGARGNTIYF
TRBV19,TRBJ1-2,CASSMSQGQNGYTF
TRBV6-5,TRBJ1-1,CASSSPGTGLTEAFF
TRBV25-1,TRBJ2-2,CASSVPGVGTGELFF
TRBV10-3,TRBJ1-2,CAISEGSSRGYGYTF
TRBV30,TRBJ1-5,CAWSVRSSNQPQHF
TRBV19,TRBJ1-2,CASIGSARLGGYTF
TRBV30,TRBJ2-1,CAWSVYYGDLSGTGNEQFF
TRBV6-5,TRBJ1-6,CASRRQGINSPLHF
TRBV15,TRBJ2-2,CATSREGRQGVTGELFF
TRBV30,TRBJ1-6,CAWTQGRSPLHF
TRBV5-4,TRBJ1-1,CASSLAGGRNTEAFF
TRBV11-3,TRBJ1-1,CASSSKRNTEAFF
TRBV9,TRBJ1-1,CASTPESLNTEAFF
TRBV11-2,TRBJ1-2,CASSPARDRDGYTF
TRBV7-6,TRBJ1-4,CASSPRMGPEKLFF
TRBV30,TRBJ1-1,CAWSVRLRGTEAFF